This TCR beta chain appears in the sequencing data of a study of T cell repertoires in cytomegalovirus infection (dated by TCRdb to the late 2010s). About the full investigation: Because public TCR beta signatures pointed to carriage of CMV infection together with the matching HLA type, the HLA type of each donor mattered for the analysis.

TCRdb shows the sequencer as Illumina HiSeq 1500. TCRdb trimmed public reads at Q25 via fastp, called clones via MiXCR and kept in-frame beta chains. CDR3 protein duplicates are merged, each entry listing the most common genes and DNA. This sample holds approximately 500,000 distinct CDR3 sequences; 26% were observed only once. Of the sample, under 15% is held by the ten largest clones. This clonotype has more than one count but fewer than ten. Its antigen remains undetermined. It has no much larger one-base neighbor in the sample; base qualities were not kept. The CDR1 and CDR2 encoded by the germline V gene (reference sequence) are MNHEY and SMNVEV. From the cysteine up to the phenylalanine, the CDR3 has a length of 13 residues. The CDR3 DNA has 39 bases and is translated from base 1. At the junction V is shortened by 7 bases and J by 2 bases, with 9 bases in between. What the work shows at the level of the full study, not this receptor alone: The ex vivo response was dominated by HLA-C-restricted CMV-specific TCR beta clonotypes, which also provided the single most frequent clonotype in two of eight donors. Carriers of CMV infection plus the relevant HLA type were discriminated by the cumulative frequency of public TCR beta family members in the study cohort and in an independent roughly 370-donor cohort.

Sequencing was done on a sample of PBMCs. This TCR came from a human donor in good health (CMV status not recorded). Some clones in this sample may be carry-over from other donors' samples. This sequence uses TRBV27 and TRBJ2-1; a tentative D call is TRBD2 (5 bases match). CDR3 sequence: CASKDGTYNEQFF. The sequenced DNA is TGTGCCAGCAAGGACGGGACCTACAATGAGCAGTTCTTC.